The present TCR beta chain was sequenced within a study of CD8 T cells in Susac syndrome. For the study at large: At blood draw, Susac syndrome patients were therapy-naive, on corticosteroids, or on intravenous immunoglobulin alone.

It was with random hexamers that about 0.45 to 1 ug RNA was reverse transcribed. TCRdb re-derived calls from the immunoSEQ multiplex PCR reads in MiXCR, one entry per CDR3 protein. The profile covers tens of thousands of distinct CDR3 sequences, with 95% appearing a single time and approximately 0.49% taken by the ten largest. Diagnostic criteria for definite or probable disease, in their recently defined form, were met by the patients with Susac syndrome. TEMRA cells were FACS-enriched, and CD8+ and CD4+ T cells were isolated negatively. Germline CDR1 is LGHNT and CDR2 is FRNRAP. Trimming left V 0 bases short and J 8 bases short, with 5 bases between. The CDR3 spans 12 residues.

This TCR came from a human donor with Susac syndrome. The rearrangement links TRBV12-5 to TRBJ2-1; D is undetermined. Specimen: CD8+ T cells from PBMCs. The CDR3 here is CASGLVVDEQFF. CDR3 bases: TGTGCTAGTGGTTTGGTAGTAGATGAGCAGTTCTTC.